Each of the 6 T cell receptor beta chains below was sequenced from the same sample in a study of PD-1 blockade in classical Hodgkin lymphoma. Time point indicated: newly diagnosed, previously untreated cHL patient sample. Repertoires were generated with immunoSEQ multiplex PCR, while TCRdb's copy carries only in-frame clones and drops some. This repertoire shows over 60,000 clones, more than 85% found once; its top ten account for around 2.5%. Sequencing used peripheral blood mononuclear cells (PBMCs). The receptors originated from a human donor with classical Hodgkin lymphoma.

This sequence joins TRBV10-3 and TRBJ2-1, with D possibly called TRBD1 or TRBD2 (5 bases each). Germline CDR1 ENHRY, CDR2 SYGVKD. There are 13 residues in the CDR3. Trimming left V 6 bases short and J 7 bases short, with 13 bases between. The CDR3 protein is CAIRTTEGNEQFF. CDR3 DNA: TGTGCCATCAGGACGACAGAGGGTAATGAGCAGTTCTTC.

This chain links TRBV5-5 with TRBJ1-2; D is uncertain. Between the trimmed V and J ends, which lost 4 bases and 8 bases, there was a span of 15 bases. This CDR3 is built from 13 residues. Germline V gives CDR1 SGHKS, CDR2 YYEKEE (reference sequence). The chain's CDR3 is CASSLGLRWGYTF. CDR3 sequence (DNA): TGTGCCAGCAGCCTAGGACTGCGGTGGGGCTACACCTTC.

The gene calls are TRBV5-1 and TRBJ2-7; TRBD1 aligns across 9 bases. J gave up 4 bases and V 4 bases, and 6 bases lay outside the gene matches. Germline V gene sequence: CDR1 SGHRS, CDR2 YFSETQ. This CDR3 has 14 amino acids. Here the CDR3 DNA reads TGCGCCAGCAGCCCGGGGACAGGGAATTACGAGCAGTACTTC. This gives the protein CASSPGTGNYEQYF.

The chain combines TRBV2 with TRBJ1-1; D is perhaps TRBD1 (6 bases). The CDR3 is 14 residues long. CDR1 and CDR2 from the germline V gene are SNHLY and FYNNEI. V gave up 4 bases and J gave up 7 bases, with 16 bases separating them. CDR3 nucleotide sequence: TGTGCCAGCAGTGTGGGGGCACCGGGGGGTGAAGCTTTCTTT. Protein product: CASSVGAPGGEAFF.

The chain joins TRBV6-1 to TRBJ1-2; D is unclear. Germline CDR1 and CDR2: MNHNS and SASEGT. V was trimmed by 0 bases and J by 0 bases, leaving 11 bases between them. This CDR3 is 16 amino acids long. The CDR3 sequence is CASSEAAGTANYGYTF. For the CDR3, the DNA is TGTGCCAGCAGTGAAGCGGCAGGTACTGCTAACTATGGCTACACCTTC.

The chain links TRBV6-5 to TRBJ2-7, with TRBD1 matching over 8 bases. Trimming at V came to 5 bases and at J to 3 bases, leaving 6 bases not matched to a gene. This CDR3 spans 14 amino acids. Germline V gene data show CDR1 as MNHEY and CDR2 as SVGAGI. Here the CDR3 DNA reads TGTGCCAGCAGTAGACGAGGACAGGGCTACGAGCAGTACTTC. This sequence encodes CASSRRGQGYEQYF.